Below, 29 T cell receptor beta chains from the same sample are listed, as sequenced in a study of long-term antiretroviral therapy in people with HIV. Assay version v3.0 of immunoSEQ was used, and it was run at survey level. TCRdb's copy holds only in-frame clones and misses some; the assay was immunoSEQ multiplex PCR. Of tens of thousands of clones in the sample, 75% to 95% were seen once. The sample in question was unsorted PBMCs, obtained just over 5 years after starting antiretroviral therapy. Receptors were obtained from a woman aged 40 to 50 with HIV.

The V gene is TRBV27, the J gene TRBJ2-5; no reliable D call. Germline lookup yields CDR1 MNHEY and CDR2 SMNVEV (reference sequence). The CDR3 contains 14 residues. Trimming cost V 5 bases and J 1 base, with 11 bases left between them. The CDR3 DNA follows: TGTGCCAGCAGTCTTGGACGGGTCCAAGAGACCCAGTACTTC. Translation gives CASSLGRVQETQYF.

This chain connects TRBV18 to TRBJ1-1; D remains ambiguous. This CDR3 has 18 residues. Trimming removed 1 base from V and 1 base from J, with 19 bases in between. Germline V CDR1 and CDR2: KGHSH, LQKENI. In DNA, the CDR3 is TGTGCCAGCTCACCACGGTCTTCTTCCGGGAAAGAGAACACTGAAGCTTTCTTT. It translates to CASSPRSSSGKENTEAFF.

This clone was counted only a few times. The chain links TRBV7-6 to TRBJ2-5; D uncertain. The germline V gene has CDR1 SGHVS and CDR2 FNYEAQ. The V and J ends lost 8 bases and 2 bases respectively, with 9 bases between them. The CDR3 is 12 amino acids. Here the CDR3 DNA reads TGTGCCAGCGCCGGGTCTCAAGAGACCCAGTACTTC. Translated: CASAGSQETQYF. The full variable domain, completed using reference TRBV7-6 and TRBJ2-5, is GAGVSQSPRYKVTKRGQDVALRCDPISGHVSLYWYRQALGQGPEFLTYFNYEAQQDKSGLPNDRFSAERPEGSISTLTIQRTEQRDSAMYRCASAGSQETQYFGPGTRLLVL.

This clone was seen a handful of times. The rearrangement uses TRBV10-2 and TRBJ2-7; 8 nucleotides match TRBD2. The germline CDR1 and CDR2 sequences are WSHSY and SAAADI. With 1 base clipped from V and 1 base from J, the junction kept 6 bases outside the gene matches. The CDR3 runs 16 residues. The CDR3 DNA sequence: TGCGCCAGCAGTGAGTACGGGACTAGGGATTCCTACGAGCAGTACTTC. Its translation is CASSEYGTRDSYEQYF.

The chain has TRBV5-1 and TRBJ1-1; TRBD1 agrees at 10 bases. With 4 bases clipped from V and 0 bases from J, the junction kept 12 bases outside the gene matches. The length of the CDR3 is 18 residues. Germline V gene sequence: CDR1 SGHRS, CDR2 YFSETQ. The CDR3 DNA follows: TGCGCCAGCAGCCCCTTCCTGGGACAGGGGATCATGAACACTGAAGCTTTCTTT. Translation: CASSPFLGQGIMNTEAFF.

The chain is built from TRBV11-2 and TRBJ2-7; D is ambiguous. V dropped 3 bases and J dropped 0 bases, with 12 bases sitting between them. The germline V gene has CDR1 SGHAT and CDR2 FQNNGV. The CDR3 contains 15 residues. The CDR3 protein is CASSFGDSSSYEQYF. The DNA of the CDR3 is TGTGCCAGCAGCTTTGGGGATTCGAGCTCCTACGAGCAGTACTTC.

The chain links TRBV5-1 to TRBJ1-1, with a weak D call TRBD1 (5 bases). Trimming left V 4 bases short and J 12 bases short, with 13 bases between. The CDR3 sequence is 11 residues long. Germline assignment: CDR1 SGHRS and CDR2 YFSETQ. The CDR3 DNA sequence: TGCGCCAGCAGCCCCGGGACTATGACTTTCTTT. Translating gives CASSPGTMTFF.

The V call is TRBV2, the J call TRBJ2-5; TRBD1 or TRBD2 may be the D gene (5 bases each). CDR1 is SNHLY, CDR2 FYNNEI, per germline. Trimming stripped 7 bases from V and 6 bases from J, with 18 bases between. This CDR3 region has 14 residues. This CDR3 is CASTLGVPKKTQYF. CDR3 coding DNA: TGTGCCAGCACCTTGGGGGTACCAAAGAAGACCCAGTACTTC.

The chain combines TRBV29-1 with TRBJ1-1, with 9 nucleotides matching TRBD1. The CDR3 consists of 12 residues. Losses at the gene ends were 4 bases for V and 10 bases for J; bases not matched to a gene: 7. Looked up from germline, CDR1 is SQVTM and CDR2 is ANQGSEA. CDR3 region: CSVVQGAHLAFF. In DNA form, the CDR3 reads TGCAGCGTTGTACAGGGGGCGCATCTAGCTTTCTTT.

The chain recombines TRBV25-1 with TRBJ1-6; perhaps TRBD1 as D (6 bases). CDR3 length: 14 amino acids. Germline assignment: CDR1 MGHDK and CDR2 SYGVNS. V was pared by 3 bases and J by 8 bases, with 11 bases between. The chain's CDR3 is CASSEWTAHSPLHF. In DNA form, the CDR3 reads TGTGCCAGCAGTGAGTGGACAGCTCATTCACCCCTCCACTTT.

The chain joins TRBV4-1 to TRBJ2-1, with D perhaps TRBD1 (5 bases). V lost 1 base to trimming and J lost 8 bases, with 12 bases between them. Germline CDR1 reads MGHRA; CDR2 reads YSYEKL. This CDR3 has 14 amino acids. The CDR3 here is CASSQARAGYEQFF. The CDR3 coding sequence is TGCGCCAGCAGCCAAGCCAGGGCTGGATATGAGCAGTTCTTC.

This chain joins TRBV15 and TRBJ2-1, with D perhaps matching TRBD1 (6 bases). The CDR3 sequence is 16 residues long. The germline V gene encodes CDR1 LNHNV and CDR2 YYDKDF (reference sequence). V lost 3 bases and J lost 3, with 15 bases in between. The CDR3 DNA reads as TGTGCCACCAGCAGCGACCGGGACAAGGACTACAATGAGCAGTTCTTC. Amino acid sequence: CATSSDRDKDYNEQFF.

The chain has TRBV9 and TRBJ1-5; a weak D match, TRBD1 (6 bases). The germline gives CDR1 SGDLS, CDR2 YYNGEE. V was trimmed by 3 bases and J by 5 bases, leaving 12 bases between them. The CDR3 is 14 amino acids. Here the CDR3 reads CASSEGGGDQPQHF. The CDR3 region has the DNA TGTGCCAGCAGCGAGGGAGGGGGTGATCAGCCCCAGCATTTT.

The chain couples TRBV9 to TRBJ2-1; 14 nucleotides agree with TRBD2. This CDR3 has 18 amino acids. The junction had 12 bases not matched to a gene; V was cut back by 1 base and J by 9 bases. CDR1 is SGDLS, CDR2 YYNGEE, per germline. CDR3 in amino acids: CASSVRPGTSGRDGEQFF. CDR3 sequence (DNA): TGTGCCAGCAGCGTACGACCCGGGACTAGCGGGAGAGACGGTGAGCAGTTCTTC. Full variable domain (outside the CDR3, taken from reference TRBV9 and TRBJ2-1): DSGVTQTPKHLITATGQRVTLRCSPRSGDLSVYWYQQSLDQGLQFLIQYYNGEERAKGNILERFSAQQFPDLHSELNLSSLELGDSALYFCASSVRPGTSGRDGEQFFGPGTRLTVL.

V is TRBV5-6 and J is TRBJ2-1; possibly TRBD2 for D (6 bases). CDR3 length equals 15 residues. V was trimmed by 2 bases and J by 7 bases, leaving 16 bases between them. Germline-derived CDR1 and CDR2 are SGHDT and YYEEEE. The CDR3 is CASSLWGGNLNEQFF. The CDR3 coding sequence is TGTGCCAGCAGCTTATGGGGCGGGAACCTAAATGAGCAGTTCTTC.

The rearrangement joins TRBV15 to TRBJ2-4; the match to TRBD2 covers 7 bases. This CDR3 comprises 16 residues. CDR1 LNHNV and CDR2 YYDKDF come from the germline V gene (reference sequence). Trimming took 3 bases from V and 4 from J; bases not matched to a gene: 9. The CDR3 loop is CATSRERGGIKNIQYF. CDR3 nucleotide sequence: TGTGCCACCAGCAGGGAGCGGGGAGGGATTAAAAACATTCAGTACTTC.

V and J are TRBV10-3 and TRBJ1-2; D gene ambiguous. Trimming pared 3 bases from V and 8 bases from J, leaving 10 bases between. This CDR3 has 12 amino acids. Germline loops: CDR1 ENHRY, CDR2 SYGVKD. The CDR3 bases are TGTGCCATCAGTGATGAGACAAGAGGCTACACCTTC. This gives the protein CAISDETRGYTF.

This clone was picked up a small number of times. This chain connects TRBV1 to TRBJ1-5. TRBV1 is classified as a pseudogene. The CDR3 extends over 14 amino acids. The CDR3 region has the DNA TGCACCAGCAGCCCCTTTGGCGTTGGTCAGCCCCAGCATTTT. This codes for CTSSPFGVGQPQHF.

V and J are TRBV6-1 and TRBJ2-3, with 9 bases that match TRBD2. The CDR3 covers 13 residues. Germline lookup yields CDR1 MNHNS and CDR2 SASEGT. V dropped 9 bases and J dropped 2; count of bases not matched to a gene: 3. For the CDR3, the DNA is TGTGCCAGTAGCGGGGGCCTCACAGATACGCAGTATTTT. It yields the protein CASSGGLTDTQYF.

The V call is TRBV5-1, the J call TRBJ2-2; 8 bases match TRBD2. There are 16 residues in the CDR3. The germline CDR1 and CDR2 sequences are SGHRS and YFSETQ. The trim removed 2 bases at V and 4 bases at J, leaving 7 bases unmatched. The CDR3 DNA follows: TGCGCCAGCAGCTTCTCCGGGGGGGCCGTCACCGGGGAGCTGTTTTTT. This codes for CASSFSGGAVTGELFF.

The chain recombines TRBV9 with TRBJ2-1; a possible D gene is TRBD1 (5 bases). V was cut by 0 bases and J by 10 bases, with 8 bases left in between. The CDR3 length is 12 residues. Germline values: CDR1 SGDLS, CDR2 YYNGEE. The CDR3 coding sequence is TGTGCCAGCAGCGTAGGCTCAGGGGAGCAGTTCTTC. Translating it yields CASSVGSGEQFF.

This chain uses TRBV5-1 with TRBJ1-1; no clear D gene. V dropped 4 bases and J dropped 1 base, with 8 bases sitting between them. Germline CDR1 SGHRS, CDR2 YFSETQ. The CDR3 is 13 residues long. The CDR3 region is CASSLAGNTEAFF. CDR3 nucleotides: TGCGCCAGCAGCCTGGCGGGGAACACTGAAGCTTTCTTT.

The CDR3 coding sequence is TGTGCCAGCAGCCCCAGACCGGAGGCCTATGGCTACACCTTC. This codes for CASSPRPEAYGYTF. The chain joins TRBV9 to TRBJ1-2; D unresolved. Germline V gene data show CDR1 as SGDLS and CDR2 as YYNGEE. The CDR3 runs to 14 residues. The ends were cut back, 4 bases at V and 4 bases at J, with 14 bases in the middle.

V is TRBV6-1 and J is TRBJ1-6, with 7 bases matching TRBD1. The junction had 6 bases not matched to a gene; V was cut back by 6 bases and J by 7 bases. The CDR3 has 14 residues. CDR1 is MNHNS, CDR2 SASEGT, per germline. CDR3 loop: CASRRQGGNSPLHF. CDR3 sequence (DNA): TGTGCCAGCAGACGACAGGGCGGCAATTCACCCCTCCACTTT.

The gene calls are TRBV5-1 and TRBJ2-5; D uncertain. The J call is doubtful: the DNA matches TRBJ2-7 better. CDR1 and CDR2 (germline): SGHRS, YFSETQ. CDR3 length equals 13 residues. The CDR3 coding sequence is TGCGCCAGCAGCTTGGATGGGCGAGGCGAGCAGTACTTC. This sequence encodes CASSLDGRGEQYF.

The V gene is TRBV2, the J gene TRBJ2-7; 8 bases match TRBD2. The germline V gene encodes CDR1 SNHLY and CDR2 FYNNEI. CDR3 length: 12 amino acids. The V gene end was trimmed by 11 bases and the J gene end by 0 bases; junction bases not matched to a gene: 3. The CDR3 DNA is TGTGCCGTGACTAGCGTCTCCTACGAGCAGTACTTC. Amino acids: CAVTSVSYEQYF.

The chain combines TRBV9 with TRBJ1-1; no clear D. This CDR3 region has 14 residues. Trimming took 2 bases from V and 0 from J, leaving 8 bases between them. The V gene's germline CDR1 is SGDLS and CDR2 YYNGEE. CDR3 sequence: CASSVLTVNTEAFF. CDR3 DNA: TGTGCCAGCAGCGTCTTAACAGTGAACACTGAAGCTTTCTTT.

The gene calls are TRBV6-1 and TRBJ2-6; no clear D. Per the germline V gene, CDR1 is MNHNS and CDR2 is SASEGT. This CDR3 is built from 13 residues. V was cut by 7 bases and J by 2 bases, with 6 bases left in between. CDR3 region: CASNNPGANVLTF. The CDR3 DNA reads TGTGCCAGCAATAACCCTGGGGCCAACGTCCTGACTTTC.

The CDR3 is CASRNPGDAYNEQFF. CDR3 bases: TGTGCCAGCAGAAACCCAGGGGATGCCTACAATGAGCAGTTCTTC. This chain uses TRBV6-1 with TRBJ2-1; D possibly corresponds to TRBD1 (6 bases). The CDR3 is 15 amino acids. Deletions cut 6 bases from V and 2 bases from J, with 14 bases between. CDR1 MNHNS and CDR2 SASEGT come from the germline V gene.